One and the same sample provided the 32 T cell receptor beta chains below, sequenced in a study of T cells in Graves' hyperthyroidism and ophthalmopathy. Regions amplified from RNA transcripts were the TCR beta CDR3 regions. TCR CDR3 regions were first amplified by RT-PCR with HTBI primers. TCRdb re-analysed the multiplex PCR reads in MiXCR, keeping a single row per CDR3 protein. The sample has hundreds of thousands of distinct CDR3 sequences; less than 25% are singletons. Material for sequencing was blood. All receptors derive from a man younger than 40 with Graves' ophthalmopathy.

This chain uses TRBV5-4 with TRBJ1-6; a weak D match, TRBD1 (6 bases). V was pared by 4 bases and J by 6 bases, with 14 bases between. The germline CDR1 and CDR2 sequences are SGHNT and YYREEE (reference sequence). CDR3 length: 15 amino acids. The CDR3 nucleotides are TGTGCCAGCAGCCAAACAGGGTCGGGTAATTCACCCCTCCACTTT. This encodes CASSQTGSGNSPLHF. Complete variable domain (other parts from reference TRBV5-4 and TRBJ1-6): ETGVTQSPTHLIKTRGQQVTLRCSSQSGHNTVSWYQQALGQGPQFIFQYYREEENGRGNFPPRFSGLQFPNYSSELNVNALELDDSALYLCASSQTGSGNSPLHFGNGTRLTVT.

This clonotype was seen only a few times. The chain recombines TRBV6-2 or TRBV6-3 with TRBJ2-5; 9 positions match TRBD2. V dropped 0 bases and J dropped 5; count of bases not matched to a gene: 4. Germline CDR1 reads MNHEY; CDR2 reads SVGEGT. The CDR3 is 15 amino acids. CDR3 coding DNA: TGTGCCAGCAGTTACTCTAGCGGGAGCGTGGAGACCCAGTACTTC. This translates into CASSYSSGSVETQYF.

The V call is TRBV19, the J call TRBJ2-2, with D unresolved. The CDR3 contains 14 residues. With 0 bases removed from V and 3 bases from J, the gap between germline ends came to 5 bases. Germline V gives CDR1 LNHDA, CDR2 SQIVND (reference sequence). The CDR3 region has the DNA TGTGCCAGTAGTATAGACTTACACACCGGGGAGCTGTTTTTT. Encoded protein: CASSIDLHTGELFF.

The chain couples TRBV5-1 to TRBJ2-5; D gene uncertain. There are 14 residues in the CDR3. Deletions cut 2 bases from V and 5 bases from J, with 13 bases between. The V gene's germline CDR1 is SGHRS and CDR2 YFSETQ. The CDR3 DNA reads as TGCGCCAGCAGCTTACCAGCCCACCGTGAGACCCAGTACTTC. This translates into CASSLPAHRETQYF.

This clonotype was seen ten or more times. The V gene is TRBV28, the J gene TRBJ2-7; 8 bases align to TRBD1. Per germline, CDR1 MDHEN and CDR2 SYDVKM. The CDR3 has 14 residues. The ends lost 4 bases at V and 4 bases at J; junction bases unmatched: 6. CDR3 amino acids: CASSSPTGEYEQYF. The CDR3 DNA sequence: TGTGCCAGCAGTTCACCGACAGGGGAATACGAGCAGTACTTC.

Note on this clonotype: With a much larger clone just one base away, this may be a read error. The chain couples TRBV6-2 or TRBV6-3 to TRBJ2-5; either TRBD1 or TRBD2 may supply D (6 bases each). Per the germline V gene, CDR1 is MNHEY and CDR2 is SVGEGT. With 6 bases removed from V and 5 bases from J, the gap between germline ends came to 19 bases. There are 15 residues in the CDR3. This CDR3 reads CASSAGTGAIETQYF. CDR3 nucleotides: TGTGCCAGCAGCGCCGGGACGGGGGCGATCGAGACCCAGTACTTC.

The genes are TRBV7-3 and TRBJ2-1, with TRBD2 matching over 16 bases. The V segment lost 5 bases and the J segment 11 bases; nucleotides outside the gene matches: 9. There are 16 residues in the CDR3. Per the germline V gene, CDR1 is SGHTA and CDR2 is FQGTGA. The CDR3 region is CASSPGTSGRVNKQFF. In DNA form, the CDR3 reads TGTGCCAGCAGCCCGGGGACTAGCGGGAGGGTAAATAAGCAGTTCTTC.

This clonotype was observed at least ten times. The CDR3 protein is CASSPKGQRKQETQYF. CDR3 in DNA: TGTGCCAGCAGTCCCAAGGGCCAGCGGAAACAAGAGACCCAGTACTTC. This chain connects TRBV6-1 to TRBJ2-5, with a weak D call TRBD2 (5 bases). This CDR3 contains 16 residues. The ends were cut back, 5 bases at V and 2 bases at J, with 18 bases in the middle. Germline V CDR1 and CDR2: MNHNS, SASEGT.

CDR3 sequence (DNA): TGTGCCAGCAGCGTACGGGGGGGGGAAGCGGGAGTGCATGAGCAGTTCTTC. Translation: CASSVRGGEAGVHEQFF. V is TRBV9 and J is TRBJ2-1; 8 positions match TRBD2. The CDR3 extends over 17 amino acids. Germline V gene lookup returns CDR1 SGDLS and CDR2 YYNGEE. V trimming: 1 base; J trimming: 8 bases; junction bases outside the gene matches: 14.

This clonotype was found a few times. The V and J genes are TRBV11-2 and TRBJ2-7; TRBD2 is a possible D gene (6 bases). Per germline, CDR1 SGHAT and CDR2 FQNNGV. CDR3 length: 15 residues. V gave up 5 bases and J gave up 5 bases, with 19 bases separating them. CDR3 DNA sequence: TGTGCCAGCAGCCATATCCGGGGCCGGGAGAACGAGCAGTACTTC. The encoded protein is CASSHIRGRENEQYF.

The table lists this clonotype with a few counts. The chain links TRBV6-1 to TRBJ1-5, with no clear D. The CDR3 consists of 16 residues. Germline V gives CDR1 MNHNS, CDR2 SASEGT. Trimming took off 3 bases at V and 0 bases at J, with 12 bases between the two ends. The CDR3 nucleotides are TGTGCCAGCAGTGACCGACTGCTACATAGCAATCAGCCCCAGCATTTT. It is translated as CASSDRLLHSNQPQHF.

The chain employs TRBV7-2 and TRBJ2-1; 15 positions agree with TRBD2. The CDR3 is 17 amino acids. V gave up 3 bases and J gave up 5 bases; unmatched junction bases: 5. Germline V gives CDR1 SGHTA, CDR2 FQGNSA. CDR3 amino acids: CASSLMGLAGGNNEQFF. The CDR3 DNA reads TGTGCCAGCAGCTTGATGGGACTAGCGGGAGGCAACAATGAGCAGTTCTTC.

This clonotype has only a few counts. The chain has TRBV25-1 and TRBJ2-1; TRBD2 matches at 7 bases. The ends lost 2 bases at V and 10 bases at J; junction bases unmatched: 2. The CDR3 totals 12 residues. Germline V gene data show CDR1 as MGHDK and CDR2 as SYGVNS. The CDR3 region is CASSEVAGEQFF. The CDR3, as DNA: TGTGCCAGCAGTGAAGTAGCGGGCGAGCAGTTCTTC.

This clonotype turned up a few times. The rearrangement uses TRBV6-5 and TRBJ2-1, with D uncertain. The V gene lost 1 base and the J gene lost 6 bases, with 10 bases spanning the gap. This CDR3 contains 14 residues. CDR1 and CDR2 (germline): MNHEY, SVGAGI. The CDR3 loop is CASSYFLGGNEQFF. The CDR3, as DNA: TGTGCCAGCAGTTACTTCCTAGGCGGCAATGAGCAGTTCTTC.

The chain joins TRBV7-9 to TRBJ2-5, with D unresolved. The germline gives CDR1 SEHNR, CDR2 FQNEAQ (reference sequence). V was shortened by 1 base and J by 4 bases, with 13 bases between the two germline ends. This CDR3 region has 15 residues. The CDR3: CASSLGPSGRETQYF. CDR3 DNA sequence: TGTGCCAGCAGCTTAGGCCCCTCAGGTCGAGAGACCCAGTACTTC.

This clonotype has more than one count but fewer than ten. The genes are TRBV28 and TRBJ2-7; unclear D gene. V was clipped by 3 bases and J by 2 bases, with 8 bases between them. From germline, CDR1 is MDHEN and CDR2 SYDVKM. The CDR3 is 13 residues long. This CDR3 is CASSFGITYEQYF. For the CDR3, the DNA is TGTGCCAGCAGTTTCGGCATCACCTACGAGCAGTACTTC.

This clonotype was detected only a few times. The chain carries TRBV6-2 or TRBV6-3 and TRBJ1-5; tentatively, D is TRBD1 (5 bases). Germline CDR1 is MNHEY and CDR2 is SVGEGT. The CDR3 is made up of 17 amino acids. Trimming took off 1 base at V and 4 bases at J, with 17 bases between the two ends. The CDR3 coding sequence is TGTGCCAGCAGTTACTATCAGGGAAGGACTGGAAATCAGCCCCAGCATTTT. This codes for CASSYYQGRTGNQPQHF.

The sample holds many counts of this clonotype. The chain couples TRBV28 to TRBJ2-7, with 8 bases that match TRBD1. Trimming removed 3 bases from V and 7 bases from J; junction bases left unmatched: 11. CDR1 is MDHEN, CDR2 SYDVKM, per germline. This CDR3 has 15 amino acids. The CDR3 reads CASSFRWQGAGEQYF. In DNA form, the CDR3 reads TGTGCCAGCAGTTTTCGGTGGCAGGGGGCTGGGGAGCAGTACTTC.

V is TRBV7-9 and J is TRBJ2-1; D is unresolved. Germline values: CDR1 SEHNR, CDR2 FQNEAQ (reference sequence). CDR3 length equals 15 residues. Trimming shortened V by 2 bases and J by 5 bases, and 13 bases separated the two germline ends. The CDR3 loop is CASSLRTTRHNEQFF. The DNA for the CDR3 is TGTGCCAGCAGCTTAAGGACCACGAGGCACAATGAGCAGTTCTTC.

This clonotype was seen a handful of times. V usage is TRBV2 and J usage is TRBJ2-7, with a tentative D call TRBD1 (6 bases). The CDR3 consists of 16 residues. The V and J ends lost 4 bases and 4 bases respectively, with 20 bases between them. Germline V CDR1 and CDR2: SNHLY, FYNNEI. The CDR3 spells CASSVGAGEPFYEQYF. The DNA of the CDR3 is TGTGCCAGCAGTGTCGGTGCAGGGGAGCCTTTTTACGAGCAGTACTTC.

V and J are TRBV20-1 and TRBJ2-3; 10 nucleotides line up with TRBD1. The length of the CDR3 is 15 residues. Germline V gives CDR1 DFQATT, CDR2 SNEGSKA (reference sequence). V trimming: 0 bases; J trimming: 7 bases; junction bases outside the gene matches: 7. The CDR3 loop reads CSAREIGTGANTQYF. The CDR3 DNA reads TGCAGTGCTAGAGAGATCGGGACAGGGGCAAATACGCAGTATTTT.

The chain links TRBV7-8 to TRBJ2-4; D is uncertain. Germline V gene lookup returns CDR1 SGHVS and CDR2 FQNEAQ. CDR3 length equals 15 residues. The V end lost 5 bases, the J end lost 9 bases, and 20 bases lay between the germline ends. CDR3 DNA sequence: TGTGCCAGCAGCATCGAGGTGGGAAGGGTTTCCATTCAGTACTTC. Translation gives CASSIEVGRVSIQYF.

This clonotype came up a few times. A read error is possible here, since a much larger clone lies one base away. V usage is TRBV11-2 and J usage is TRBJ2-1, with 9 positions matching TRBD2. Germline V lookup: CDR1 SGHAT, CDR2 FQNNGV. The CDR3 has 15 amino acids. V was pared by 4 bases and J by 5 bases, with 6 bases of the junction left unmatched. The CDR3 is CASSSLAGRDNEQFF. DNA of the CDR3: TGTGCCAGCAGCTCCCTAGCGGGACGGGACAATGAGCAGTTCTTC.

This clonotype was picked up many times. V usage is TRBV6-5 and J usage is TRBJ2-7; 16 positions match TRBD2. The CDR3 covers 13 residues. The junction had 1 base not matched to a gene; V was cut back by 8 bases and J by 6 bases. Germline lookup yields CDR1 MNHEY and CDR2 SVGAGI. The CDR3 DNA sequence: TGTGCCAGCGGGACTAGCGGGAGGGGCGAGCAGTACTTC. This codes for CASGTSGRGEQYF.

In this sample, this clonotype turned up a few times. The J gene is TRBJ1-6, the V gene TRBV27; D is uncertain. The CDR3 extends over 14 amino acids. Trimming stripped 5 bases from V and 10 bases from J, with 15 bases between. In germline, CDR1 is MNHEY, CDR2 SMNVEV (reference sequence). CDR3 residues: CASSLDMVGSPLHF. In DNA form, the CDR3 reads TGTGCCAGCAGTCTCGACATGGTGGGATCACCCCTCCACTTT.

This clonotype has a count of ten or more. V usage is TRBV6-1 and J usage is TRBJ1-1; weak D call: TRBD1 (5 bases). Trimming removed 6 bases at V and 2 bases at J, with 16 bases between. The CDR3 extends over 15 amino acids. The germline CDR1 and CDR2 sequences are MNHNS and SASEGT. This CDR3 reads CASSSTRAFNTEAFF. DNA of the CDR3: TGTGCCAGCAGCTCCACCAGGGCCTTCAACACTGAAGCTTTCTTT.

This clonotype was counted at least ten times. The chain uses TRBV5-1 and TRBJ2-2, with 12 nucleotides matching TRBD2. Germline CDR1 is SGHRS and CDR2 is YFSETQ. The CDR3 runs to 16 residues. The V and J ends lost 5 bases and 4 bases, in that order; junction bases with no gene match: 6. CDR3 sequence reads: CASSPTSGSGTGELFF. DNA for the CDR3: TGCGCCAGCAGTCCGACTAGCGGGAGTGGCACCGGGGAGCTGTTTTTT.

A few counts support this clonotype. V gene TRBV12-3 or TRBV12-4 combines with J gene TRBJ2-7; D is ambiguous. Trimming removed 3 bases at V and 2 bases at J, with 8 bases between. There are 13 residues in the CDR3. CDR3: CASSLDITYEQYF. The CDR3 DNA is TGTGCCAGCAGTTTGGATATAACCTACGAGCAGTACTTC.

In nucleotides, the CDR3 is TGTGCCAGCAGTATCGGGACTAGCGGGAGGTCCTACAATGAGCAGTTCTTC. Translated, it gives CASSIGTSGRSYNEQFF. J is TRBJ2-1 and V is TRBV6-2 or TRBV6-3; 15 nucleotides line up with TRBD2. V gave up 5 bases and J gave up 1 base; unmatched junction bases: 3. Germline V gives CDR1 MNHEY, CDR2 SVGEGT. This CDR3 is built from 17 residues.

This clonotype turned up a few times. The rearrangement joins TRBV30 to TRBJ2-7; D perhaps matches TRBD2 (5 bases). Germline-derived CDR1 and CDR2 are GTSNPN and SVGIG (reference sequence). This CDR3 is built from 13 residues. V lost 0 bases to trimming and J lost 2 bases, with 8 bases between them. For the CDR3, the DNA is TGTGCCTGGAGTGTATCCGGGACCTACGAGCAGTACTTC. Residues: CAWSVSGTYEQYF.

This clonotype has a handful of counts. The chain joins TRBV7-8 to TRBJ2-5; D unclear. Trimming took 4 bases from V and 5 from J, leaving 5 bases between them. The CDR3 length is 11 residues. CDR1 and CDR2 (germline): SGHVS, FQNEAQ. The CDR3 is CASSSIETQYF. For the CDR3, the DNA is TGTGCCAGCAGCTCAATCGAGACCCAGTACTTC.

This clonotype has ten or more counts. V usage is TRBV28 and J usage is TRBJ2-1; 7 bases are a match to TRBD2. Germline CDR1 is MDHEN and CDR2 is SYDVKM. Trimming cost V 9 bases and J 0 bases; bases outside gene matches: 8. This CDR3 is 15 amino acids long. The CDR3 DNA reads TGTGCCAGTAAGAGAAGCGGGAACTCCTACAATGAGCAGTTCTTC. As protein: CASKRSGNSYNEQFF.